This TCR beta chain was sequenced for a study of Ad26.COV2.S vaccination and SARS-CoV-2 variants. This table comes from immunoSEQ multiplex PCR, and its TCRdb copy is limited to in-frame clones, with some not included. The sample consists of about 350,000 clones, around 89% of them appearing once. Germline assignment: CDR1 LNHDA and CDR2 SQIVND (reference sequence). This CDR3 comprises 17 residues. With 0 bases clipped from V and 2 bases from J, the junction kept 6 bases outside the gene matches. Noted treatment: around 19 received Ad26.COV2.S at low or high dose, single or two shots; several received placebo; per-sample allocation not given. Day 63 following the first vaccine or placebo injection was when the samples were taken.

This sequence was found in a person aged 18-60 years who received the Ad26.COV2.S COVID-19 vaccine or a placebo. The chain employs TRBV19 and TRBJ2-3; TRBD2 aligns across 9 bases. The sequencing used peripheral blood, collected in a trial of Ad26.COV2.S vaccine versus placebo. In DNA, the CDR3 is TGTGCCAGTAGTATAGAATTGACTAGCGGAAACACAGATACGCAGTATTTT. Its translation is CASSIELTSGNTDTQYF.